These 10 T cell receptor beta chains originate from one sample sequenced in a study of blood T cell repertoires in COVID-19. The protocol was immunoSEQ multiplex PCR, while the TCRdb copy is restricted to in-frame clones and leaves out a portion. The sample has 70,000 to 100,000 clones; approximately 80% are singletons. The sample taken for sequencing was peripheral blood. The receptors derive from a human donor in a cohort sampled during active COVID-19.

The chain uses TRBV11-3 and TRBJ2-5, with D uncertain. This CDR3 has 13 residues. V was pared by 3 bases and J by 5 bases, with 10 bases between. The germline gives CDR1 SGHNT, CDR2 YENEEA. The CDR3 sequence: CASSFSPVETQYF. For the CDR3, the DNA is TGTGCCAGCAGCTTCTCCCCGGTTGAGACCCAGTACTTC.

The chain has TRBV7-9 and TRBJ2-2; 7 positions match TRBD2. CDR1 and CDR2 (germline): SEHNR, FQNEAQ (reference sequence). This CDR3 comprises 16 residues. V lost 5 bases and J lost 3; bases outside the gene matches: 9. The CDR3 loop reads CASSRIGAGDTGELFF. In nucleotides, the CDR3 is TGTGCCAGCAGCAGAATAGGGGCGGGGGACACCGGGGAGCTGTTTTTT.

This CDR3 reads CASSQYRGGYEQYF. The DNA of the CDR3 is TGTGCCAGCAGCCAGTACAGGGGAGGATACGAGCAGTACTTC. The gene calls are TRBV3-1 (or the pseudogene TRBV3-2) and TRBJ2-7, with TRBD1 as a possible D gene (7 bases). This CDR3 is built from 14 residues. The germline V gene encodes CDR1 LGHDT and CDR2 YNNKEL (reference sequence). The ends were cut back, 3 bases at V and 4 bases at J, with 13 bases in the middle.

This clone occurred a few times. The rearrangement joins TRBV5-4 to TRBJ2-7; TRBD1 agrees at 9 bases. CDR3 length: 17 residues. Trimming took 3 bases from V and 5 from J; bases not matched to a gene: 15. The germline V gene encodes CDR1 SGHNT and CDR2 YYREEE (reference sequence). The CDR3 DNA sequence: TGTGCCAGCAGCTCTGGAGGGGTCGGGACAGGGAGGAACGAGCAGTACTTC. It yields the protein CASSSGGVGTGRNEQYF.

The chain recombines TRBV18 with TRBJ2-5; D might be TRBD1 (7 bases). The V and J ends lost 8 bases and 1 base respectively, with 11 bases between them. The CDR3 has 13 residues. Looked up from germline, CDR1 is KGHSH and CDR2 is LQKENI. CDR3 residues: CASRGTAQETQYF. The CDR3 nucleotides read TGTGCCAGCCGCGGGACAGCCCAAGAGACCCAGTACTTC.

The chain uses TRBV3-1 (or the pseudogene TRBV3-2) and TRBJ2-7; 7 bases line up with TRBD1. The CDR3 is 12 residues long. CDR1 is LGHDT, CDR2 YNNKEL, per germline (reference sequence). The V and J ends lost 6 bases and 5 bases, in that order; junction bases with no gene match: 4. The CDR3 loop reads CASSDRVDEQYF. CDR3 sequence (DNA): TGTGCCAGCAGTGACAGGGTCGACGAGCAGTACTTC.

The V and J genes are TRBV28 and TRBJ2-5; 11 bases align to TRBD1. Germline values: CDR1 MDHEN, CDR2 SYDVKM. The CDR3 extends over 15 amino acids. J lost 3 bases, V lost 5 bases, and 5 bases had no gene match. For the CDR3, the DNA is TGTGCCAGCAGTGCTCCGGGACAGGGGGAAGAGACCCAGTACTTC. Translating it yields CASSAPGQGEETQYF. The full variable domain, completed using reference TRBV28 and TRBJ2-5, is DVKVTQSSRYLVKRTGEKVFLECVQDMDHENMFWYRQDPGLGLRLIYFSYDVKMKEKGDIPEGYSVSREKKERFSLILESASTNQTSMYLCASSAPGQGEETQYFGPGTRLLVL.

The rearrangement joins TRBV7-9 to TRBJ2-3; D is possibly TRBD1 (5 bases). Germline CDR1 reads SEHNR; CDR2 reads FQNEAQ (reference sequence). CDR3 length: 12 amino acids. Deletions cut 5 bases from V and 9 bases from J, with 12 bases between. In DNA, the CDR3 is TGTGCCAGCAGCCCCCAGGGTTTGACGCAGTATTTT. It yields the protein CASSPQGLTQYF. The complete variable domain, with remaining parts taken from reference TRBV7-9 and TRBJ2-3, reads DTGVSQNPRHKITKRGQNVTFRCDPISEHNRLYWYRQTLGQGPEFLTYFQNEAQLEKSRLLSDRFSAERPKGSFSTLEIQRTEQGDSAMYLCASSPQGLTQYFGPGTRLTVL.

The V and J genes are TRBV11-2 and TRBJ1-2; D is unclear. This CDR3 has 12 residues. Germline assignment: CDR1 SGHAT and CDR2 FQNNGV. The V gene lost 5 bases and the J gene lost 8 bases, with 12 bases spanning the gap. CDR3 nucleotide sequence: TGTGCCAGCAGCCCTAAGGCCGGGGGCTACACCTTC. Its translation: CASSPKAGGYTF.

This clone occurred a few times. The rearrangement uses TRBV2 and TRBJ1-5; D perhaps matches TRBD1 (6 bases). Trimming removed 8 bases at V and 3 bases at J, with 11 bases between. The CDR3 length is 13 residues. Per the germline V gene, CDR1 is SNHLY and CDR2 is FYNNEI. CDR3: CASDRHLNQPQHF. CDR3 in DNA: TGTGCCAGCGACAGGCACCTCAATCAGCCCCAGCATTTT.